Listed below are T cell receptor beta chains from one sample, sequenced in a study of blood T cell repertoires in COVID-19. The protocol was immunoSEQ multiplex PCR, while the TCRdb copy is restricted to in-frame clones and leaves out a portion. This sample carries 150,000 to 200,000 clones, more than 75% of them seen once, and the ten largest clones take over 7.5%. The material sequenced was peripheral blood. All receptors derive from a woman between 65 and 79 years old with acute or convalescent COVID-19. Each CDR3 is given with its conserved first and last residue. Each record gives: CDR3 protein, CDR3 DNA, clone size, D gene, V gene, J gene. A D gene is named only where the DNA matches it firmly. Not all rows give a size; the values are once, few, many and, for expanded clones, a class.

CASSHPGQGATYEQYF,TGTGCCAGCTCACATCCCGGACAGGGGGCTACCTACGAGCAGTACTTC,-,TRBD1,TRBV18,TRBJ2-7
CASSLNRQTQTGELFF,TGTGCCAGCAGCTTAAACAGGCAAACTCAGACCGGGGAGCTGTTTTTT,-,-,TRBV5-4,TRBJ2-2
CASTHRRTGEWEAFF,TGTGCCAGCACCCACCGAAGGACAGGGGAATGGGAAGCTTTCTTT,once,TRBD1,TRBV28,TRBJ1-1
CASSSKRQGTATDTQYF,TGTGCCAGCAGTTCAAAAAGGCAGGGGACAGCCACAGATACGCAGTATTTT,-,TRBD1,TRBV5-4,TRBJ2-3
CASSATGLTGELFF,TGTGCCAGCAGCGCGACAGGGCTTACCGGGGAGCTGTTTTTT,-,TRBD1,TRBV9,TRBJ2-2
CASSSDRGRTEAFF,TGCGCCAGCAGCTCAGACAGGGGGAGAACTGAAGCTTTCTTT,-,TRBD1,TRBV5-1,TRBJ1-1
CASSASGVRNQPQHF,TGTGCCAGCAGTGCCTCAGGGGTACGCAATCAGCCCCAGCATTTT,once,-,TRBV6-2/TRBV6-3,TRBJ1-5
CASRLEGDRSNEKLFF,TGCGCCAGCAGGCTTGAGGGTGACAGGAGTAATGAAAAACTGTTTTTT,-,-,TRBV5-1,TRBJ1-4
CASSRQTYNEQFF,TGTGCCAGCAGTAGACAGACCTACAATGAGCAGTTCTTC,-,-,TRBV6-5,TRBJ2-1
CASSSQTNSPLHF,TGTGCCAGCAGCTCACAGACTAATTCACCCCTCCACTTT,-,-,TRBV11-2,TRBJ1-6
CASSFSRGDNSPLHF,TGTGCCAGCAGCTTTTCTCGGGGGGATAATTCACCCCTCCACTTT,once,-,TRBV7-8,TRBJ1-6
CASSRGASTDTQYF,TGTGCCAGCAGTCGCGGTGCTAGCACAGATACGCAGTATTTT,few,-,TRBV5-8,TRBJ2-3
CASSLGAGGQPQHF,TGCGCCAGCAGCTTGGGGGCAGGGGGGCAGCCCCAGCATTTT,-,TRBD1,TRBV5-1,TRBJ1-5
CASSLWGQPNTEAFF,TGTGCCAGCAGTTTATGGGGACAGCCTAACACTGAAGCTTTCTTT,once,TRBD1,TRBV28,TRBJ1-1
CASSQVPGGGDNSPLHF,TGCGCCAGCAGCCAAGTACCCGGGGGGGGCGATAATTCACCCCTCCACTTT,-,-,TRBV4-1,TRBJ1-6
CASSLDLRVTYGYTF,TGCGCCAGCAGCTTGGACCTCAGGGTTACCTATGGCTACACCTTC,-,-,TRBV5-1,TRBJ1-2
CASSVSRGSYEQYF,TGTGCCAGCAGCGTTTCGAGGGGGTCCTACGAGCAGTACTTC,-,-,TRBV2,TRBJ2-7
CATSSRRDSVYNEQFF,TGTGCCACCAGTTCTCGGAGGGACAGCGTATACAATGAGCAGTTCTTC,-,-,TRBV24-1,TRBJ2-1
CATSDSGTGSYEQYF,TGTGCCACCAGTGATTCCGGGACAGGCTCCTACGAGCAGTACTTC,-,TRBD1,TRBV24-1,TRBJ2-7
CASSPTLAGAYEQYF,TGTGCCAGCAGCCCCACTCTAGCGGGCGCCTACGAGCAGTACTTC,-,TRBD2,TRBV7-2,TRBJ2-7